This entry concerns a single T cell receptor (beta chain). Its antigen is unknown. This sample is drawn from a study of T cell responses to AZD1222 COVID-19 vaccine. About the study: Analysis merged second doses at about 4 or about 12 weeks. Study-level points and caveats: Breadth and depth of Spike-specific TCRs rose after two AZD1222 doses. Regions 160-218 and 743-854 dominated among vaccine-associated CD4 TCRs spanning spike. Reports indicate that nearly half of spike-specific TCRs are directed at unmutated variant regions.

Clones were sequenced by immunoSEQ multiplex PCR, and TCRdb holds only the in-frame ones, with some missing. The table includes approximately 100,000 clones, about 93% detected once. Germline CDR1 reads SGHTA; CDR2 reads FQGTGA. CDR3 size: 13 residues. The V gene lost 6 bases and the J gene lost 4 bases, with 12 bases spanning the gap. The sample consisted of peripheral blood, taken on day 0 of AZD1222 vaccination. This sequence joins TRBV7-3 and TRBJ1-1; D not resolved. This sequence was found in an adult in good health. CDR3 sequence: CASSSGRGTEAFF. In nucleotides, the CDR3 is TGTGCCAGCAGTTCTGGTCGGGGCACTGAAGCTTTCTTT.